This T cell receptor (beta chain) was sequenced for a study of CD8+CD57+ T cells in acquired aplastic anemia. From germline, CDR1 is MRHNA and CDR2 SNTAGT. V was trimmed by 3 bases and J by 4 bases, leaving 12 bases between them. This CDR3 contains 14 residues. The authors sequenced patients whose flow cytometry had shown CD8+CD57+ cell expansion. TCR beta VDJ and CDR3 profiles were obtained from a genomic DNA template. One entry per CDR3 protein results from TCRdb running MiXCR on the reads. The table includes about 160,000 distinct CDR3 sequences, 70% to 80% detected once. The receptor was derived from a human donor with aplastic anemia. This rearrangement joins TRBV6-4 to TRBJ1-1; a weak D match, TRBD1 (6 bases). Sequenced sample: sorted CD4+, CD8+, or CD8+CD57+ T cells (not recorded which) from PBMCs. CDR3 nucleotide sequence: TGTGCCAGCAGTGAAAGCCAGGGGAGCACTGAAGCTTTCTTT. It encodes CASSESQGSTEAFF.